This T cell receptor beta chain was captured in a study of neoadjuvant anti-PD-1 for oral cavity cancer. Comment on this clone: One junction end does not reproduce the germline sequence, and a read error may be involved.

This table comes from immunoSEQ multiplex PCR, and its TCRdb copy is limited to in-frame clones, with some not included. In the table there are over 11,000 clones, about 73% of which are singletons. Germline assignment: CDR1 SGHRS and CDR2 YFSETQ. The CDR3 runs 14 residues. This TCR derives from a person aged 35-79 years with oral cavity squamous cell carcinoma. The chain uses TRBV5-1 and TRBJ2-3, with TRBD2 matching 8 bases. The sample consisted of PBMCs, taken before nivolumab (anti-PD-1) treatment. CDR3 in amino acids: CVSSFSGITDTQYF. The CDR3 bases are TGCGTCAGCAGCTTTAGCGGGATCACAGATACGCAGTATTTT.